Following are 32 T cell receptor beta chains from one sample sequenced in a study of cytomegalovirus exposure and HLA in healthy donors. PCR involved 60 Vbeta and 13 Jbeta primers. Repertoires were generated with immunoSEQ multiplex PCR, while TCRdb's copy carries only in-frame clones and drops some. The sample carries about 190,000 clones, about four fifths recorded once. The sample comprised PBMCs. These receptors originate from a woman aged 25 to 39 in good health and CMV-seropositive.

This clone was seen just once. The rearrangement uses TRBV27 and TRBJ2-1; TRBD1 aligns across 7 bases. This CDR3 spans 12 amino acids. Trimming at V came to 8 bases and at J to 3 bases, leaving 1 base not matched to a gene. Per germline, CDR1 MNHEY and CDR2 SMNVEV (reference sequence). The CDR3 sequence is CASGTVYNEQFF. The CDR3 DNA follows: TGTGCCAGCGGGACAGTCTACAATGAGCAGTTCTTC.

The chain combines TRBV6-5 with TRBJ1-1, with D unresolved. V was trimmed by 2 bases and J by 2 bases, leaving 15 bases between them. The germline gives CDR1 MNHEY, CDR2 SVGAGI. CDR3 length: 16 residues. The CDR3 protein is CASSYPLTGINTEAFF. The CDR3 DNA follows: TGTGCCAGCAGTTACCCTCTGACGGGGATAAACACTGAAGCTTTCTTT.

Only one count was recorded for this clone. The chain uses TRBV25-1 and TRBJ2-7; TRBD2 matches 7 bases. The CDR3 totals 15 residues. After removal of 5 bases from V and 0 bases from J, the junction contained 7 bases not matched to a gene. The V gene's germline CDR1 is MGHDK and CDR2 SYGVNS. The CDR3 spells CASSPLRGSSYEQYF. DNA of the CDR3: TGTGCCAGCAGTCCCTTGCGGGGGAGCTCCTACGAGCAGTACTTC.

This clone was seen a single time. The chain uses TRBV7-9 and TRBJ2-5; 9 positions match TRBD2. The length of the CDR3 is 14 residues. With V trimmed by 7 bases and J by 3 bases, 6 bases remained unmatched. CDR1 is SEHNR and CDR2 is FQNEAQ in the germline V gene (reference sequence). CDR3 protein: CASTRGGLEETQYF. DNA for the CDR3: TGTGCCAGCACGCGGGGGGGCCTGGAAGAGACCCAGTACTTC.

The CDR3, as DNA: TGTGCCAGCAGCTTGGAATCTAGCGGCCATGGACGTGCAGATACGCAGTATTTT. Its translation: CASSLESSGHGRADTQYF. V is TRBV5-6 and J is TRBJ2-3; 7 bases line up with TRBD2. The germline gives CDR1 SGHDT, CDR2 YYEEEE. The CDR3 runs to 18 residues. Trimming at V came to 0 bases and at J to 4 bases, leaving 14 bases not matched to a gene.

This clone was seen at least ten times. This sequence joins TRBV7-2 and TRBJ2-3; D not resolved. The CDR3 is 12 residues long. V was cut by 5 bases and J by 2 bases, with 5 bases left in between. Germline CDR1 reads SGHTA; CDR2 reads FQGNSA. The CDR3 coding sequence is TGTGCCAGCAGCGGCCTCACAGATACGCAGTATTTT. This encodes CASSGLTDTQYF.

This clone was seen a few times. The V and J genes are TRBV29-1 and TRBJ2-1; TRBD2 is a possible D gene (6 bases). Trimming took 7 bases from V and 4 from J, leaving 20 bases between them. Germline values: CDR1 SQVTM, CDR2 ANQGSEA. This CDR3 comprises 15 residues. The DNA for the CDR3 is TGCAGCGCCCCAATTTCAAGCGGGCGATACAATGAGCAGTTCTTC. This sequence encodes CSAPISSGRYNEQFF.

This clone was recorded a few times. CDR3 DNA sequence: TGTGCCAGCAGTTTGAACTCCATCGATACGCAGTATTTT. Residues: CASSLNSIDTQYF. The chain employs TRBV27 and TRBJ2-3; D is uncertain. V gave up 3 bases and J gave up 6 bases, with 10 bases separating them. CDR1 MNHEY and CDR2 SMNVEV come from the germline V gene (reference sequence). The CDR3 length is 13 residues.

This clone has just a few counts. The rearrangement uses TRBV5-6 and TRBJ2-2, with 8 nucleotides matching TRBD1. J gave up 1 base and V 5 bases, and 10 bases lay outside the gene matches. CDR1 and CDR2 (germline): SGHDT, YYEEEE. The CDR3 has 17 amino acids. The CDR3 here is CASRVSGGGLNTGELFF. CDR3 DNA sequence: TGTGCCAGCAGAGTATCAGGGGGCGGACTGAACACCGGGGAGCTGTTTTTT.

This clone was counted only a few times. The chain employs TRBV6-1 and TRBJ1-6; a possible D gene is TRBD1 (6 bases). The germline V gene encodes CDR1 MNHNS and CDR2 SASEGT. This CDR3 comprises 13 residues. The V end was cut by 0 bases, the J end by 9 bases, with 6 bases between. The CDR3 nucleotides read TGTGCCAGCAGTGAAGCCAGGGGTTCACCCCTCCACTTT. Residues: CASSEARGSPLHF.

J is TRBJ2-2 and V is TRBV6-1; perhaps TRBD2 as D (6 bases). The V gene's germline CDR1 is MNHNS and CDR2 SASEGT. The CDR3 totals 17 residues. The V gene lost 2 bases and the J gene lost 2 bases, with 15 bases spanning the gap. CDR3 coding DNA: TGTGCCAGCAGTGAAAGCTTAGGGGACTTAAACACCGGGGAGCTGTTTTTT. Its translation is CASSESLGDLNTGELFF.

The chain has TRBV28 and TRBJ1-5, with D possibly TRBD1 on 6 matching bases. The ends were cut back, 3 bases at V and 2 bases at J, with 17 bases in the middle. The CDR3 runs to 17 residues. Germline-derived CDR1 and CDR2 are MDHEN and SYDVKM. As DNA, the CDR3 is TGTGCCAGCAGTTTTTCGGGGGGCGGAATTGGCAATCAGCCCCAGCATTTT. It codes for CASSFSGGGIGNQPQHF.

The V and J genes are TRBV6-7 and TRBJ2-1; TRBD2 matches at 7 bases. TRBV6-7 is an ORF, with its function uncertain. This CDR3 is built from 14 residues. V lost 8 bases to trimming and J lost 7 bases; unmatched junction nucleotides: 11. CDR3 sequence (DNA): TGTGCCAGCTTGCGGGCTAGCGGTCGGAATGAGCAGTTCTTC. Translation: CASLRASGRNEQFF.

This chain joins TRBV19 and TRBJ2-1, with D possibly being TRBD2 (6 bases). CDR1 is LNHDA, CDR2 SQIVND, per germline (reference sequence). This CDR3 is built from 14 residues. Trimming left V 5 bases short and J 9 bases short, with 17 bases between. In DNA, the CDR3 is TGTGCCAGTAGTGGGGACTCCCGTTTGATTGAGCAGTTCTTC. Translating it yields CASSGDSRLIEQFF.

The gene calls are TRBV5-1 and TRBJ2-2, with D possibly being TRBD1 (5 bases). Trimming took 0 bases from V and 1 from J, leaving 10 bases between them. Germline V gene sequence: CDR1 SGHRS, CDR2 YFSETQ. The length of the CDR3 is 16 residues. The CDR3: CASSLVAGMNTGELFF. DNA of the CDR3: TGCGCCAGCAGCTTGGTTGCAGGGATGAACACCGGGGAGCTGTTTTTT.

The CDR3 loop reads CASRPQVWNTEAFF. In nucleotides, the CDR3 is TGTGCCAGCAGGCCACAGGTTTGGAACACTGAAGCTTTCTTT. V and J are TRBV9 and TRBJ1-1; tentatively, D is TRBD1 (5 bases). The V gene lost 5 bases and the J gene lost 1 base, with 12 bases spanning the gap. CDR1 and CDR2 (germline): SGDLS, YYNGEE. The CDR3 runs to 14 residues.

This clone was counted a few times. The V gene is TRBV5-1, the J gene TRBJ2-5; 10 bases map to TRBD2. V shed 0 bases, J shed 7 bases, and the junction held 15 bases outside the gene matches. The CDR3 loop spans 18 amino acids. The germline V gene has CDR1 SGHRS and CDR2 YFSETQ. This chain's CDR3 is CASSLGGLAGAQVGTQYF. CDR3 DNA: TGCGCCAGCAGCTTGGGGGGTCTAGCGGGGGCCCAGGTTGGGACCCAGTACTTC. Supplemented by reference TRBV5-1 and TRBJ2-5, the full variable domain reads KAGVTQTPRYLIKTRGQQVTLSCSPISGHRSVSWYQQTPGQGLQFLFEYFSETQRNKGNFPGRFSGRQFSNSRSEMNVSTLELGDSALYLCASSLGGLAGAQVGTQYFGPGTRLLVL.

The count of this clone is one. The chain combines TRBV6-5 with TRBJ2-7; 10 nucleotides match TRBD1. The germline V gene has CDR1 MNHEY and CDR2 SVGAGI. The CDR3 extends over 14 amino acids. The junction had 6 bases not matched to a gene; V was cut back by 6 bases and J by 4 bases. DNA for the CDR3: TGTGCCAGCAGACCGGGACAGGGGTCTTACGAGCAGTACTTC. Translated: CASRPGQGSYEQYF.

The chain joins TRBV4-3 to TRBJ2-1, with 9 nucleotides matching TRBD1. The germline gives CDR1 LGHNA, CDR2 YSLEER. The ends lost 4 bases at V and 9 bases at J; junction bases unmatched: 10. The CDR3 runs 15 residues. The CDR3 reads CASSRSGTGPREQFF. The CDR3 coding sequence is TGCGCCAGCAGCCGATCCGGGACAGGGCCTCGTGAGCAGTTCTTC.

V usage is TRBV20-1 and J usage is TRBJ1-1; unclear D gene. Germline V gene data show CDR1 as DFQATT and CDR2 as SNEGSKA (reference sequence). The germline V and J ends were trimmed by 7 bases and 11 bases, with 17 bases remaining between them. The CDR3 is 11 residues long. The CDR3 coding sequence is TGCAGTGTTTTTCGGACTCCATTTGCTTTCTTT. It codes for CSVFRTPFAFF.

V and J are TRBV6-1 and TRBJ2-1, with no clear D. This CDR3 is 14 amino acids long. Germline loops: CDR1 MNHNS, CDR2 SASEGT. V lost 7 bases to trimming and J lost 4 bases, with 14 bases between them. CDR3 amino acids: CASNRSPRYNEQFF. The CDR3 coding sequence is TGTGCCAGCAATCGGTCGCCGAGGTACAATGAGCAGTTCTTC.

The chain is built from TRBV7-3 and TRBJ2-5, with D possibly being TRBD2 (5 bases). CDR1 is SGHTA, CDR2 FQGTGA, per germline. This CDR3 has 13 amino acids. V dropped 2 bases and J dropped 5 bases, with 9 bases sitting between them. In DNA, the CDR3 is TGTGCCAGCAGCTTAGGTGGACTGGAGACCCAGTACTTC. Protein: CASSLGGLETQYF.

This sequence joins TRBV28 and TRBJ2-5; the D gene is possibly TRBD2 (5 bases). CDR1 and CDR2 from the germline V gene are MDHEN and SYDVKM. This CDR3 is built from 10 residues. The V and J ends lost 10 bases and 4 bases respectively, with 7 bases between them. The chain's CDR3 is CATGRETQYF. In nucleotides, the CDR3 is TGTGCCACGGGGAGAGAGACCCAGTACTTC.

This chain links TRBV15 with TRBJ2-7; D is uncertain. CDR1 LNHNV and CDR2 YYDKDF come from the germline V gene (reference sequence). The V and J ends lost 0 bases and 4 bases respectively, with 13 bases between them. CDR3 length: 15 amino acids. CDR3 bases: TGTGCCACCAGCAGAGAGGAGATTACATATTACGAGCAGTACTTC. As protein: CATSREEITYYEQYF.

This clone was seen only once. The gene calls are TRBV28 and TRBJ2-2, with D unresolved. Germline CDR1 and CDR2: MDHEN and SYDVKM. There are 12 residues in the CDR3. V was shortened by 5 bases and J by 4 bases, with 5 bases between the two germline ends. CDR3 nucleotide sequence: TGTGCCAGCAGTCCTCCCACCGGGGAGCTGTTTTTT. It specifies CASSPPTGELFF. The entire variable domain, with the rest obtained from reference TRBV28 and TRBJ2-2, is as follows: DVKVTQSSRYLVKRTGEKVFLECVQDMDHENMFWYRQDPGLGLRLIYFSYDVKMKEKGDIPEGYSVSREKKERFSLILESASTNQTSMYLCASSPPTGELFFGEGSRLTVL.

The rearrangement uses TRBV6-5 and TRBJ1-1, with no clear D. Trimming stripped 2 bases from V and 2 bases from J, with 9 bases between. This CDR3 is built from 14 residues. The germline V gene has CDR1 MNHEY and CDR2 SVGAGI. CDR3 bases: TGTGCCAGCAGTTACATTACCACAAACACTGAAGCTTTCTTT. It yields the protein CASSYITTNTEAFF.

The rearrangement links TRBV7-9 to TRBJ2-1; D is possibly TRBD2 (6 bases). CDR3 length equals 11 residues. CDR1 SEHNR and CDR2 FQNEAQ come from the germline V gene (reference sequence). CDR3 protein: CDSGEYNEQFF. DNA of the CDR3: TGTGATAGCGGAGAGTACAATGAGCAGTTCTTC.

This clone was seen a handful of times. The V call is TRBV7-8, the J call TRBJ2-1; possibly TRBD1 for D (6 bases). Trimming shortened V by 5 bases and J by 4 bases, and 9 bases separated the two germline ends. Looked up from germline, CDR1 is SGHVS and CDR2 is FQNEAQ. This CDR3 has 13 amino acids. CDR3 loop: CASSLTGYNEQFF. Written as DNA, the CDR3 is TGTGCCAGCAGCCTAACAGGGTACAATGAGCAGTTCTTC.

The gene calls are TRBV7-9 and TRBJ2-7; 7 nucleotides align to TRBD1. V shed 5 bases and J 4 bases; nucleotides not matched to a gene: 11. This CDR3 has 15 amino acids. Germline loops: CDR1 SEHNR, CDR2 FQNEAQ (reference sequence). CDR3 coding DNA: TGTGCCAGCAGCCAAACCGGGACAGCGAATTACGAGCAGTACTTC. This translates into CASSQTGTANYEQYF. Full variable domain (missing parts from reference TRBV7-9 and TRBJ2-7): DTGVSQNPRHKITKRGQNVTFRCDPISEHNRLYWYRQTLGQGPEFLTYFQNEAQLEKSRLLSDRFSAERPKGSFSTLEIQRTEQGDSAMYLCASSQTGTANYEQYFGPGTRLTVT.

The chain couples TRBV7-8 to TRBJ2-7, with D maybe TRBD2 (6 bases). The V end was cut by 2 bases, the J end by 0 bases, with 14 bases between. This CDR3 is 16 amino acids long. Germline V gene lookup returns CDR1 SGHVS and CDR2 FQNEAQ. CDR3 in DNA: TGTGCCAGCAGCTTACCCTCGGACGGGAGCTCCTACGAGCAGTACTTC. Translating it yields CASSLPSDGSSYEQYF.

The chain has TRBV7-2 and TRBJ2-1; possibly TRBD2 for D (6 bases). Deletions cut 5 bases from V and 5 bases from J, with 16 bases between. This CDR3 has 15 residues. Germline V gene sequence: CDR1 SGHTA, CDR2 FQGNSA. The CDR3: CASSDLRGLNNEQFF. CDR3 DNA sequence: TGTGCCAGCAGCGACCTGCGGGGCCTCAACAATGAGCAGTTCTTC.

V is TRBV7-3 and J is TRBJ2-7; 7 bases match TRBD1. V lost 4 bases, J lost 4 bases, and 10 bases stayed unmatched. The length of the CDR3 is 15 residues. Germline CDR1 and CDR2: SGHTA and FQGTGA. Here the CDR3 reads CASSSVGTAVYEQYF. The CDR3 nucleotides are TGTGCCAGCAGCTCAGTCGGGACAGCGGTTTACGAGCAGTACTTC. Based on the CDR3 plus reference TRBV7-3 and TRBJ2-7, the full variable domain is GAGVSQTPSNKVTEKGKYVELRCDPISGHTALYWYRQSLGQGPEFLIYFQGTGAADDSGLPNDRFFAVRPEGSVSTLKIQRTERGDSAVYLCASSSVGTAVYEQYFGPGTRLTVT.